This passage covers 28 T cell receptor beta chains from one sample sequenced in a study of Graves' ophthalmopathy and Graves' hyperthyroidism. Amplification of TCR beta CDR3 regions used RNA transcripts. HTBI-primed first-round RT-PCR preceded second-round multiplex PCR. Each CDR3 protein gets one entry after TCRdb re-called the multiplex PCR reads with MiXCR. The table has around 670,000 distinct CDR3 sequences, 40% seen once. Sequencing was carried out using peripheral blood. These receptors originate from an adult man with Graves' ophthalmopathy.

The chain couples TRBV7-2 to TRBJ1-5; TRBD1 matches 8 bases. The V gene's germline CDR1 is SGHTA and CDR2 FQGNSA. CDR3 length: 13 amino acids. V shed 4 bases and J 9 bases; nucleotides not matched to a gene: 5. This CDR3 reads CASSYQGARPQHF. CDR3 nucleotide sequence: TGTGCCAGCAGCTATCAGGGGGCGCGGCCCCAGCATTTT.

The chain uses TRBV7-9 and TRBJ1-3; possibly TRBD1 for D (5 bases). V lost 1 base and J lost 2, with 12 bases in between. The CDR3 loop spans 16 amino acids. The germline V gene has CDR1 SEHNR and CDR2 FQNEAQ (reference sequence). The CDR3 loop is CASSLDLETAGNTIYF. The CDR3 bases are TGTGCCAGCAGCTTAGACTTGGAGACAGCTGGAAACACCATATATTTT.

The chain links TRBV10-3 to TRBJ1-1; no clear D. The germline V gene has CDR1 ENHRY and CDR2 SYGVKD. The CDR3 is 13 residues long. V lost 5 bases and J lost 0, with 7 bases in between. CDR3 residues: CAISYAMNTEAFF. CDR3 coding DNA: TGTGCCATCAGTTACGCGATGAACACTGAAGCTTTCTTT.

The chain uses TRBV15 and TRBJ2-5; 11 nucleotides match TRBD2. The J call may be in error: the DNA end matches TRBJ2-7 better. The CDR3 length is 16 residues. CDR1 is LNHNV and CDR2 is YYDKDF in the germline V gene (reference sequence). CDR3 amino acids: CATSSQVAGGTYEQYF. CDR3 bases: TGTGCCACCAGCAGCCAAGTAGCGGGAGGGACCTACGAGCAGTACTTC.

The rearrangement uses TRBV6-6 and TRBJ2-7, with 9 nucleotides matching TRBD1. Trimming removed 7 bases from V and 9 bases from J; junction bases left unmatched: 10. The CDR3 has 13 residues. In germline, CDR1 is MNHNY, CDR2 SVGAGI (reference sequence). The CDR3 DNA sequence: TGTGCCAGCACCGACAGGGGGTGGGGTTGGCAGTACTTC. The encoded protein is CASTDRGWGWQYF.

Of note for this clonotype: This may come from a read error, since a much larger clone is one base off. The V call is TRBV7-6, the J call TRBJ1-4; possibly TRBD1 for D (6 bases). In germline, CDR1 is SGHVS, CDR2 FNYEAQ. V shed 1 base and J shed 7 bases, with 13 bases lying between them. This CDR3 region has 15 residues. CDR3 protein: CASSLEGGYGEKLFF. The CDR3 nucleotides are TGTGCCAGCAGCTTAGAGGGGGGTTACGGTGAAAAACTGTTTTTT.

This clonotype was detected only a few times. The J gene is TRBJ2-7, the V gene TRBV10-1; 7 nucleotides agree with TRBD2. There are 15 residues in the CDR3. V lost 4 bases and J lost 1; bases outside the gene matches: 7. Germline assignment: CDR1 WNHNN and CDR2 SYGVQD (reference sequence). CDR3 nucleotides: TGCGCCAGCAGTGGGGGATCTAGCGGATCCTACGAGCAGTACTTC. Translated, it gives CASSGGSSGSYEQYF.

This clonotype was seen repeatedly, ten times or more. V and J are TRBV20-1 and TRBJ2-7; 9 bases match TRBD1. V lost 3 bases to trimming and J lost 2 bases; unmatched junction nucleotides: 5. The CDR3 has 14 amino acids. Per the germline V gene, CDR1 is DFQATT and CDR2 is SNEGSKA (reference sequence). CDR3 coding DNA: TGCAGTGCTAGCGAGGGGACAGGGACCTACGAGCAGTACTTC. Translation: CSASEGTGTYEQYF.

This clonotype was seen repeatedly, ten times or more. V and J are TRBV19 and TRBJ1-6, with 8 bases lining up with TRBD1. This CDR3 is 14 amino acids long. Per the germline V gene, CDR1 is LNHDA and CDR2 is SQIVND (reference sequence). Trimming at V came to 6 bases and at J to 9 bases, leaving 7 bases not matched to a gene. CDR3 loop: CASSRTGTASPLHF. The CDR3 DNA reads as TGTGCCAGTAGCCGGACAGGGACGGCTTCACCCCTCCACTTT.

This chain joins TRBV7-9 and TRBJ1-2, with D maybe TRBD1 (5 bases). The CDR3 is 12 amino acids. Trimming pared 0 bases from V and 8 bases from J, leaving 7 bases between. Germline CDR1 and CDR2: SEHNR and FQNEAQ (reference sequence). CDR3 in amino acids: CASSLAPGGYTF. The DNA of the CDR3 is TGTGCCAGCAGCTTAGCCCCAGGGGGCTACACCTTC.

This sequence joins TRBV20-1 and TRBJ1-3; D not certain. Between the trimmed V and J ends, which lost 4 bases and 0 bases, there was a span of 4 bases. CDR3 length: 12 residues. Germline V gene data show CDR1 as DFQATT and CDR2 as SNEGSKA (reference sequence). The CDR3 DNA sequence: TGCAGTGCTAAGGACTCTGGAAACACCATATATTTT. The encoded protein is CSAKDSGNTIYF.

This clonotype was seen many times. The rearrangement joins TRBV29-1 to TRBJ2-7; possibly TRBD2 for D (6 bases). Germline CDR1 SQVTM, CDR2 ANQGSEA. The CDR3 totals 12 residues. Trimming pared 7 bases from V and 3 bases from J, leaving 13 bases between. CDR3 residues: CSASGDHYEQYF. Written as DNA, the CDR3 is TGCAGCGCTTCGGGAGATCACTACGAGCAGTACTTC.

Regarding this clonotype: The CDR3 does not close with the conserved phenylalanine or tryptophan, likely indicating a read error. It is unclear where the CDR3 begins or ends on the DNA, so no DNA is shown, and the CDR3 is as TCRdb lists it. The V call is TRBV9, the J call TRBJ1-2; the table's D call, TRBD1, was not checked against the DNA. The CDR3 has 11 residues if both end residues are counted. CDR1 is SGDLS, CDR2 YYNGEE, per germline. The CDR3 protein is CASSVGDRASY.

In DNA, the CDR3 is TGCAGCGTTGAAGCCCACAGGGGCTCCTACGAGCAGTACTTC. As protein: CSVEAHRGSYEQYF. The chain uses TRBV29-1 and TRBJ2-7, with TRBD1 matching 7 bases. Germline-derived CDR1 and CDR2 are SQVTM and ANQGSEA. The CDR3 sequence is 14 residues long. J was trimmed by 0 bases and V by 1 base; bases with no gene match: 3.

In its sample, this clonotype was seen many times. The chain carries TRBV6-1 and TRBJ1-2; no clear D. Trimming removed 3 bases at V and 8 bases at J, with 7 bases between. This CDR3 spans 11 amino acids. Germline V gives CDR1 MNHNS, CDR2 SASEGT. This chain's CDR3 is CASSELWGYTF. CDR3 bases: TGTGCCAGCAGTGAGCTTTGGGGCTACACCTTC.

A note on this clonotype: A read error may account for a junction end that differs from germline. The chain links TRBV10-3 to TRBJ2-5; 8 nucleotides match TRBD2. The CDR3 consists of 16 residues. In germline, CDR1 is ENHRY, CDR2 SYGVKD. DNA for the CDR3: TGTGCCACCAGTGATCAGGCTACGGGAGGGGCGGAGACCCAGTACTTC. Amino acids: CATSDQATGGAETQYF.

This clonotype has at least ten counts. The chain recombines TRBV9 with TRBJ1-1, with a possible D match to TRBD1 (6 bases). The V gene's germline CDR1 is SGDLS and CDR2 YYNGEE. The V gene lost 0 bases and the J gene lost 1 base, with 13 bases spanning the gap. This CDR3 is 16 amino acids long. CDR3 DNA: TGTGCCAGCAGCGTAGTCAGGGGTTCGGGGAACACTGAAGCTTTCTTT. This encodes CASSVVRGSGNTEAFF.

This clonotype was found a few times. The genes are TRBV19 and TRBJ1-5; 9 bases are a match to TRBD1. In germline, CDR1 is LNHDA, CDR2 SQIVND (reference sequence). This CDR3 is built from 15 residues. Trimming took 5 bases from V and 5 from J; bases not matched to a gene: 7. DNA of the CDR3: TGTGCCAGTAGTGTAACACAGGGGGCCTATCAGCCCCAGCATTTT. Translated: CASSVTQGAYQPQHF.

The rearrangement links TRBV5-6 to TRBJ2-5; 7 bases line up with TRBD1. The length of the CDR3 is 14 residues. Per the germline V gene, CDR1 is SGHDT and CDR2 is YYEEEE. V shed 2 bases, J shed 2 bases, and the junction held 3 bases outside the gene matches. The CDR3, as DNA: TGTGCCAGCAGCTTCGTGGGACAGCAAGAGACCCAGTACTTC. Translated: CASSFVGQQETQYF.

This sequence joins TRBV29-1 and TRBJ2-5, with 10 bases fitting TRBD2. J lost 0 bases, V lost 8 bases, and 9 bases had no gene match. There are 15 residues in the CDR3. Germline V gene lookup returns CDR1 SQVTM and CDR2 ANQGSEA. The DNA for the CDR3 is TGCAGCAGCCAAGGACTAGCGGTAAACCAAGAGACCCAGTACTTC. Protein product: CSSQGLAVNQETQYF.

CDR3 protein: CSARGYGGSYEQYF. The CDR3 DNA reads as TGCAGTGCTAGGGGATACGGTGGCTCCTACGAGCAGTACTTC. The V and J genes are TRBV20-1 and TRBJ2-7, with no clear D. V lost 3 bases and J lost 0, with 12 bases in between. The CDR3 runs to 14 residues. Germline CDR1 reads DFQATT; CDR2 reads SNEGSKA (reference sequence).

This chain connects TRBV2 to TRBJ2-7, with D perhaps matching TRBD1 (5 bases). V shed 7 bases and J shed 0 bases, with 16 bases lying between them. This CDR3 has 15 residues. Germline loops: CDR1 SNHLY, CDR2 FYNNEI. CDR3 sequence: CASTEGVFGSYEQYF. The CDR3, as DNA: TGTGCCAGCACCGAAGGGGTGTTCGGCTCCTACGAGCAGTACTTC.

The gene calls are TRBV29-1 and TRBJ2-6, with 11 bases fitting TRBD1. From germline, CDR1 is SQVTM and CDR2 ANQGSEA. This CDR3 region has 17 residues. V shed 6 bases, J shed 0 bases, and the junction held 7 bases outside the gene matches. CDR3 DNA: TGCAGCGTCCAAGGAGGGACAGGGGGCTCTGGGGCCAACGTCCTGACTTTC. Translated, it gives CSVQGGTGGSGANVLTF.

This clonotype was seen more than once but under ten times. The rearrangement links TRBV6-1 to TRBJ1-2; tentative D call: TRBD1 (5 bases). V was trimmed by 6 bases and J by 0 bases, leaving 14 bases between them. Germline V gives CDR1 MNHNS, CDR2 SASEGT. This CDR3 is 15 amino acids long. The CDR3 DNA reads TGTGCCAGCAGACCGTCGGGGCGGGCTAACTATGGCTACACCTTC. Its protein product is CASRPSGRANYGYTF.

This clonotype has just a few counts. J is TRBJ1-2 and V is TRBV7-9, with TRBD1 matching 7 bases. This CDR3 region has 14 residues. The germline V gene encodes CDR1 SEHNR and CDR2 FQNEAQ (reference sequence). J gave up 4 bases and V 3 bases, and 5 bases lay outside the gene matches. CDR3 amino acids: CASSLQGEAYGYTF. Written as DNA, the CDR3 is TGTGCCAGCAGCTTGCAGGGGGAAGCCTATGGCTACACCTTC.

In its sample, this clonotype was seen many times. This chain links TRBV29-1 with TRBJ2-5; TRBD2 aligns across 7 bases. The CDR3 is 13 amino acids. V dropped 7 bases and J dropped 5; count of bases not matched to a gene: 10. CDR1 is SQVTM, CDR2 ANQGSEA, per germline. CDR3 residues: CSGEGGGLETQYF. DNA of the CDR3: TGCAGCGGGGAAGGCGGGGGTCTGGAGACCCAGTACTTC. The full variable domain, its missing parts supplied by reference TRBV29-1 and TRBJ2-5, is SAVISQKPSRDICQRGTSLTIQCQVDSQVTMMFWYRQQPGQSLTLIATANQGSEATYESGFVIDKFPISRPNLTFSTLTVSNMSPEDSSIYLCSGEGGGLETQYFGPGTRLLVL.

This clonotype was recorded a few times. The CDR3 DNA reads TGTGCCAGCAGCTTAACCGGACAGGCCAGGATGGAGACCCAGTACTTC. Protein product: CASSLTGQARMETQYF. This rearrangement joins TRBV7-3 to TRBJ2-5, with TRBD1 matching over 7 bases. CDR3 length: 16 amino acids. The junction had 9 bases not matched to a gene; V was cut back by 0 bases and J by 5 bases. Germline V lookup: CDR1 SGHTA, CDR2 FQGTGA.

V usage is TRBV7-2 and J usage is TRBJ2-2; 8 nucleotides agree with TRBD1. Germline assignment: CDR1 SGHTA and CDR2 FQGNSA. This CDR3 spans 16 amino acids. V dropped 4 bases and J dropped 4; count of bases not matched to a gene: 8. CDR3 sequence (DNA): TGTGCCAGCAGCTCTACAGGGGGTCTGTCCACCGGGGAGCTGTTTTTT. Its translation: CASSSTGGLSTGELFF.